Sequencing of this T cell receptor (beta chain) was carried out in a study of CD4 T cells in relation to SARS-CoV-2 and coronaviruses. Overall study: After roughly 11 days of antigen culture, PBMC TCR beta CDR3s were sequenced. Controls used an HIV-1 Nef peptide pool or no peptide.

Before the COVID-19 pandemic, during about 2011-2019, CD4+ T cells were taken from unexposed donors. CD4+ T cells were isolated from the cells after more than 8 days of culture. About this clone: Its antigen remains unidentified.

Trimming took 5 bases from V and 0 from J, leaving 7 bases between them. This CDR3 spans 13 amino acids. Germline V gene data show CDR1 as KGHSH and CDR2 as LQKENI. Clones were sequenced by immunoSEQ multiplex PCR, and TCRdb holds only the in-frame ones, with some missing. This repertoire shows around 20,000 clones, approximately 80% found once; its top ten account for around a quarter. The sample was CD4+ T cells from PBMCs, cultured in vitro. V is TRBV18 and J is TRBJ1-1, with unresolved D. The TCR comes from a human donor in good health. CDR3 sequence reads: CASSVEMNTEAFF. Written as DNA, the CDR3 is TGTGCCAGCTCAGTAGAGATGAACACTGAAGCTTTCTTT. Full variable domain (rest looked up from reference TRBV18 and TRBJ1-1): NAGVMQNPRHLVRRRGQEARLRCSPMKGHSHVYWYRQLPEEGLKFMVYLQKENIIDESGMPKERFSAEFPKEGPSILRIQQVVRGDSAAYFCASSVEMNTEAFFGQGTRLTVV.